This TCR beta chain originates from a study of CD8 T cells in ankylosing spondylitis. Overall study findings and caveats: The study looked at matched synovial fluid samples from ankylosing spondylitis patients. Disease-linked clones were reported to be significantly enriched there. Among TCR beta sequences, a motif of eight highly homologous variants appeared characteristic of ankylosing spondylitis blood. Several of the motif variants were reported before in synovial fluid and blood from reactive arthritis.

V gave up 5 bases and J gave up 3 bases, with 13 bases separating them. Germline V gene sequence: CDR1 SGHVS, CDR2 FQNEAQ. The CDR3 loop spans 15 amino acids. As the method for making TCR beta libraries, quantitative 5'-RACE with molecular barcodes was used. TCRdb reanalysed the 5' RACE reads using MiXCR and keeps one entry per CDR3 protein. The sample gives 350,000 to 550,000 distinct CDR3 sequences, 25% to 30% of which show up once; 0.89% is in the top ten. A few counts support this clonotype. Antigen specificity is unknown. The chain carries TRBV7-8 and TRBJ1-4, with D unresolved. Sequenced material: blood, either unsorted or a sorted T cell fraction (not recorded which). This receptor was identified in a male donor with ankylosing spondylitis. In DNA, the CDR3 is TGTGCCAGCAGCCAATGGTACGCGGCTAATGAAAAACTGTTTTTT. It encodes CASSQWYAANEKLFF.